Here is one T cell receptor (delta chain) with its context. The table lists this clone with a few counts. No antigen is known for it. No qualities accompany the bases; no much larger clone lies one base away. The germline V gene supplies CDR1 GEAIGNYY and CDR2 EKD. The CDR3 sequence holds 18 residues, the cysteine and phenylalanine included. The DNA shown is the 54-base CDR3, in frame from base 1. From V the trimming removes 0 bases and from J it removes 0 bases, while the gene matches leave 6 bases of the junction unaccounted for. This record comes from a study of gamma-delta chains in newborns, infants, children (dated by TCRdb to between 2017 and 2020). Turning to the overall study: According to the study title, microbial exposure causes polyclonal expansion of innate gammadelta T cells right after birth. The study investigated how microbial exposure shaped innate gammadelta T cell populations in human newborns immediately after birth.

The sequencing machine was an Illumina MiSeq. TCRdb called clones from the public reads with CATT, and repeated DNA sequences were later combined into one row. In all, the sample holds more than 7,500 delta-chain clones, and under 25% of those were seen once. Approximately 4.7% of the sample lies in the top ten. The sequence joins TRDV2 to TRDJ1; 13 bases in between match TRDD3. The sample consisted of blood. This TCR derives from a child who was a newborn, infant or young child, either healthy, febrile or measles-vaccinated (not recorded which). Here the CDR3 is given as CACDTVLGDTRDTDKLIF. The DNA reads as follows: TGTGCCTGTGACACCGTACTGGGGGATACGAGGGACACCGATAAACTCATCTTT.